The 6 T cell receptor beta chains below were found in one sample sequenced in a study of T cells in narcolepsy. The protocol was immunoSEQ multiplex PCR, while the TCRdb copy is restricted to in-frame clones and leaves out a portion. The sample holds about 32,000 clones, about 85% seen once. The sequencing sample was made of CD45RA- memory CD4+ T cells from PBMCs. The receptors come from a human donor with narcolepsy.

The table lists this clone with a count of one. This chain links TRBV9 with TRBJ2-1, with D possibly TRBD2 on 6 matching bases. CDR1 is SGDLS, CDR2 YYNGEE, per germline. Trimming pared 4 bases from V and 0 bases from J, leaving 14 bases between. There are 16 residues in the CDR3. The CDR3 protein is CASSPSGRRSYNEQFF. DNA for the CDR3: TGTGCCAGCAGCCCGAGCGGGCGACGCTCCTACAATGAGCAGTTCTTC.

This clone was recorded once. The chain couples TRBV11-2 to TRBJ2-5; D ambiguous. This CDR3 comprises 15 residues. Trimming stripped 2 bases from V and 3 bases from J, with 13 bases between. Germline CDR1 SGHAT, CDR2 FQNNGV. The CDR3 here is CASSLPGLLKETQYF. In DNA, the CDR3 is TGTGCCAGCAGCTTACCCGGGCTGTTAAAAGAGACCCAGTACTTC.

The chain joins TRBV27 to TRBJ2-5; D is perhaps TRBD2 (6 bases). The V gene lost 0 bases and the J gene lost 5 bases, with 10 bases spanning the gap. This CDR3 comprises 14 residues. The germline V gene has CDR1 MNHEY and CDR2 SMNVEV (reference sequence). The CDR3 reads CASSLSTSVETQYF. The CDR3 coding sequence is TGTGCCAGCAGTTTATCGACTAGTGTGGAGACCCAGTACTTC.

The chain is built from TRBV18 and TRBJ2-5; D gene unclear. This CDR3 has 14 residues. The V and J ends lost 5 bases and 1 base respectively, with 11 bases between them. Germline CDR1 and CDR2: KGHSH and LQKENI. CDR3 sequence reads: CASSWSLGQETQYF. As DNA, the CDR3 is TGTGCCAGCTCATGGTCGTTGGGCCAAGAGACCCAGTACTTC.

This chain uses TRBV9 with TRBJ2-5; 11 bases match TRBD2. Germline CDR1 is SGDLS and CDR2 is YYNGEE. J lost 1 base, V lost 5 bases, and 1 base had no gene match. CDR3 length equals 14 residues. The CDR3 bases are TGTGCCAGCAGTACTAGCGGGGGCCAAGAGACCCAGTACTTC. It is translated as CASSTSGGQETQYF.

The rearrangement links TRBV18 to TRBJ2-5; D gene unclear. Germline V CDR1 and CDR2: KGHSH, LQKENI. The ends were cut back, 3 bases at V and 2 bases at J, with 7 bases in the middle. This CDR3 spans 13 amino acids. CDR3 protein: CASSPKMQETQYF. The CDR3, as DNA: TGTGCCAGCTCACCTAAAATGCAAGAGACCCAGTACTTC. Variable domain in full (rest from reference TRBV18 and TRBJ2-5): NAGVMQNPRHLVRRRGQEARLRCSPMKGHSHVYWYRQLPEEGLKFMVYLQKENIIDESGMPKERFSAEFPKEGPSILRIQQVVRGDSAAYFCASSPKMQETQYFGPGTRLLVL.